These 7 T cell receptor beta chains originate from one sample sequenced in a study of blood T cell repertoires in COVID-19. The data were produced by immunoSEQ multiplex PCR, yet TCRdb's version contains in-frame clones alone and is incomplete. In the table there are about 150,000 clones, over 70% of which are singletons. Sequencing was carried out using peripheral blood. Receptors originate from a human donor in a cohort sampled during active COVID-19.

DNA for the CDR3: TGCGCCAGCAGCCCCGAACCGGGGGTGAGGTATTATGAGCAGTTCTTC. Protein product: CASSPEPGVRYYEQFF. This chain uses TRBV5-1 with TRBJ2-1; D is possibly TRBD2 (6 bases). Trimming removed 4 bases from V and 8 bases from J, with 22 bases in between. CDR3 length: 16 amino acids. Germline assignment: CDR1 SGHRS and CDR2 YFSETQ.

The chain is built from TRBV5-1 and TRBJ2-7, with D uncertain. Trimming shortened V by 5 bases and J by 4 bases, and 19 bases separated the two germline ends. This CDR3 region has 15 residues. The germline V gene has CDR1 SGHRS and CDR2 YFSETQ. The CDR3 DNA follows: TGCGCCAGCAGGGAACAGCCCCTTGATTCTTACGAGCAGTACTTC. This gives the protein CASREQPLDSYEQYF. The complete variable domain, with remaining parts taken from reference TRBV5-1 and TRBJ2-7, reads KAGVTQTPRYLIKTRGQQVTLSCSPISGHRSVSWYQQTPGQGLQFLFEYFSETQRNKGNFPGRFSGRQFSNSRSEMNVSTLELGDSALYLCASREQPLDSYEQYFGPGTRLTVT.

This clone appeared once. This chain joins TRBV24-1 and TRBJ2-3; 10 bases map to TRBD1. Germline V gene lookup returns CDR1 KGHDR and CDR2 SFDVKD. CDR3 size: 15 residues. V lost 4 bases, J lost 3 bases, and 3 bases stayed unmatched. The CDR3 reads CATSEGQGLTDTQYF. The CDR3 DNA reads as TGTGCCACCAGTGAGGGACAGGGGTTGACAGATACGCAGTATTTT.

The gene calls are TRBV10-3 and TRBJ1-2; TRBD1 aligns across 10 bases. With 0 bases clipped from V and 6 bases from J, the junction kept 1 base outside the gene matches. The CDR3 totals 14 residues. Germline V lookup: CDR1 ENHRY, CDR2 SYGVKD. CDR3 DNA: TGTGCCATCAGTGAGTCAGGACAGGGGGATGGCTACACCTTC. This sequence encodes CAISESGQGDGYTF.

In its sample, this clone was seen many times. This chain links TRBV4-1 with TRBJ2-1; the match to TRBD1 covers 9 bases. This CDR3 is built from 17 residues. J gave up 7 bases and V 4 bases, and 14 bases lay outside the gene matches. Germline lookup yields CDR1 MGHRA and CDR2 YSYEKL. CDR3 DNA: TGCGCCAGCAGCCCGCAGAGTGACAGGGGGGTTGGTAATGAGCAGTTCTTC. It yields the protein CASSPQSDRGVGNEQFF.

This clone has a handful of counts. The chain recombines TRBV4-2 with TRBJ2-1, with D tentatively TRBD2 (6 bases). Germline loops: CDR1 LGHNA, CDR2 YNFKEQ. Between the trimmed V and J ends, which lost 0 bases and 6 bases, there was a span of 12 bases. The CDR3 runs to 15 residues. The CDR3 sequence is CASSQDRRGGNEQFF. Here the CDR3 DNA reads TGTGCCAGCAGCCAAGATCGCCGGGGAGGCAATGAGCAGTTCTTC.

The count of this clone is one. The chain's CDR3 is CASTGLAVSTDTQYF. In DNA, the CDR3 is TGTGCCAGCACCGGACTAGCGGTTAGCACAGATACGCAGTATTTT. This chain joins TRBV2 and TRBJ2-3; 10 nucleotides agree with TRBD2. CDR1 is SNHLY and CDR2 is FYNNEI in the germline V gene. V was clipped by 7 bases and J by 0 bases; unmatched bases: 4. The CDR3 runs to 15 residues.